The source of this T cell receptor beta chain is a study of T cell responses to AZD1222 COVID-19 vaccine. TCRdb's table, derived via immunoSEQ multiplex PCR, lists solely in-frame clones and lacks some. Found here are some 100,000 clones, approximately 87% of them singletons; the top ten hold roughly 3%. V lost 6 bases and J 4 bases, leaving 19 bases between the germline ends. The CDR3 runs to 15 residues. Germline V gene sequence: CDR1 MDHEN, CDR2 SYDVKM. The specimen comprised peripheral blood, sampled on day 0 of AZD1222 vaccination. J is TRBJ2-7 and V is TRBV28; D may match TRBD1 or TRBD2 (5 bases each). The sequence derives from an adult in good health. CDR3 coding DNA: TGTGCCAGCAGGGACGGGACGACGGGCTTTTACGAGCAGTACTTC. Protein product: CASRDGTTGFYEQYF.